This passage covers 27 T cell receptor beta chains from one sample sequenced in a study of CD8 T cells in ankylosing spondylitis. TCRdb ran MiXCR on the 5' RACE reads and lists one entry per CDR3 protein. The sample lists more than 150,000 distinct CDR3 sequences, around 13% occurring once. Sequences were obtained from blood, either unsorted or a sorted T cell fraction (not recorded which). The receptors shown here come from a male donor with ankylosing spondylitis or in good health (not recorded which).

The chain is built from TRBV12-3 or TRBV12-4 and TRBJ2-5; 10 positions agree with TRBD1. The CDR3 contains 16 residues. J gave up 4 bases and V 0 bases, and 5 bases lay outside the gene matches. The DNA of the CDR3 is TGTGCCAGCAGTTTAGCGACAGGGGGCACATTAGAGACCCAGTACTTC. Its translation is CASSLATGGTLETQYF.

This clonotype was recorded many times. The chain carries TRBV7-9 and TRBJ2-7; 9 bases line up with TRBD1. V was pared by 0 bases and J by 1 base, with 4 bases of the junction left unmatched. The germline V gene encodes CDR1 SEHNR and CDR2 FQNEAQ (reference sequence). The CDR3 loop spans 16 amino acids. Here the CDR3 DNA reads TGTGCCAGCAGCTTAGCGACGGGACAGGGTTCCTACGAGCAGTACTTC. Its protein product is CASSLATGQGSYEQYF.

The J gene is TRBJ2-5, the V gene TRBV12-3 or TRBV12-4; TRBD2 matches at 7 bases. The ends lost 8 bases at V and 5 bases at J; junction bases unmatched: 5. The CDR3 is 12 amino acids. The CDR3 loop is CASAGDEETQYF. As DNA, the CDR3 is TGTGCCAGCGCGGGGGATGAGGAGACCCAGTACTTC.

The sample holds a few counts of this clonotype. This chain joins TRBV2 and TRBJ2-5; unclear D gene. This CDR3 is 11 amino acids long. In germline, CDR1 is SNHLY, CDR2 FYNNEI. Trimming left V 1 base short and J 3 bases short, with 0 bases between. This chain's CDR3 is CASSEEETQYF. As DNA, the CDR3 is TGTGCCAGCAGTGAAGAAGAGACCCAGTACTTC. The full variable domain, completed using reference TRBV2 and TRBJ2-5, is EPEVTQTPSHQVTQMGQEVILRCVPISNHLYFYWYRQILGQKVEFLVSFYNNEISEKSEIFDDQFSVERPDGSNFTLKIRSTKLEDSAMYFCASSEEETQYFGPGTRLLVL.

The chain recombines TRBV4-1 with TRBJ2-7, with D perhaps TRBD2 (6 bases). The CDR3 totals 16 residues. CDR1 is MGHRA, CDR2 YSYEKL, per germline. Trimming cost V 1 base and J 2 bases, with 15 bases left between them. The DNA of the CDR3 is TGCGCCAGCAGCCAAGTCGCGGGGCCTAGCGCCTACGAGCAGTACTTC. Its translation is CASSQVAGPSAYEQYF.

This clonotype turned up a few times. The chain carries TRBV13 and TRBJ2-5; D assignment may be TRBD1 or TRBD2 (6 bases each). CDR1 is PRHDT and CDR2 is FYEKMQ in the germline V gene (reference sequence). Trimming left V 3 bases short and J 4 bases short, with 15 bases between. This CDR3 is 15 amino acids long. The CDR3 sequence: CASSFFPRGGETQYF. The CDR3 DNA sequence: TGTGCCAGCAGCTTTTTTCCCAGGGGAGGAGAGACCCAGTACTTC.

This clonotype was seen more than once but under ten times. The chain recombines TRBV11-2 with TRBJ2-7; perhaps D is TRBD1 or TRBD2 (5 bases each). The germline V and J ends were trimmed by 2 bases and 0 bases, with 14 bases remaining between them. CDR1 and CDR2 (germline): SGHAT, FQNNGV. The CDR3 is 16 residues long. The DNA for the CDR3 is TGTGCCAGCAGCTTATCGACGGGGACCGCCTCCTACGAGCAGTACTTC. Its translation: CASSLSTGTASYEQYF.

A few counts support this clonotype. J is TRBJ2-7 and V is TRBV12-3 or TRBV12-4, with 8 bases that match TRBD1. V dropped 5 bases and J dropped 0; count of bases not matched to a gene: 3. This CDR3 is 14 amino acids long. The CDR3 nucleotides are TGTGCCAGCAGTAGACAGGGGAGCTCCTACGAGCAGTACTTC. This encodes CASSRQGSSYEQYF.

V and J are TRBV27 and TRBJ2-2; tentatively, D is TRBD1 or TRBD2 (5 bases each). CDR3 length: 16 amino acids. Germline-derived CDR1 and CDR2 are MNHEY and SMNVEV (reference sequence). Between the trimmed V and J ends, which lost 5 bases and 6 bases, there was a span of 19 bases. The CDR3 region is CASSPGTFVTAGELFF. CDR3 bases: TGTGCCAGCAGTCCAGGGACCTTTGTTACCGCCGGGGAGCTGTTTTTT.

The chain links TRBV19 to TRBJ2-3; D unresolved. Germline V CDR1 and CDR2: LNHDA, SQIVND (reference sequence). Trimming shortened V by 1 base and J by 11 bases, and 10 bases separated the two germline ends. This CDR3 has 12 residues. The CDR3 DNA reads TGTGCCAGTAGTATAGGAGAAGGGAAGCAGTATTTT. It specifies CASSIGEGKQYF.

This clonotype has at least ten counts. The chain links TRBV12-3 or TRBV12-4 to TRBJ2-1; the D is unclear. V was clipped by 8 bases and J by 0 bases, with 17 bases between them. This CDR3 region has 16 residues. The CDR3: CASCWMVESSYNEQFF. CDR3 DNA: TGTGCCAGCTGCTGGATGGTGGAAAGCTCCTACAATGAGCAGTTCTTC.

This clonotype was seen a few times. The rearrangement joins TRBV7-9 to TRBJ2-7; 7 nucleotides align to TRBD1. The V segment lost 4 bases and the J segment 4 bases; nucleotides outside the gene matches: 10. Germline V gives CDR1 SEHNR, CDR2 FQNEAQ (reference sequence). The CDR3 length is 15 residues. The CDR3 DNA reads TGTGCCAGCAGCTCCACAGACAGGGCTGAGTACGAGCAGTACTTC. Residues: CASSSTDRAEYEQYF.

This clonotype turned up a few times. The chain joins TRBV6-1 to TRBJ2-1; TRBD1 is a possible D gene (6 bases). The length of the CDR3 is 15 residues. Germline CDR1 MNHNS, CDR2 SASEGT. V was clipped by 6 bases and J by 5 bases, with 17 bases between them. The CDR3 region has the DNA TGTGCCAGCAGCCCGACACAGAGGGGGAACAATGAGCAGTTCTTC. Translation gives CASSPTQRGNNEQFF.

This clonotype was counted only a few times. The CDR3 region has the DNA TGCGCCAGCAGCGCGGGACAGGGGATCGACACCATATATTTT. Its protein product is CASSAGQGIDTIYF. The J gene is TRBJ1-3, the V gene TRBV5-1; 10 nucleotides line up with TRBD1. In germline, CDR1 is SGHRS, CDR2 YFSETQ. The CDR3 is 14 amino acids. V shed 4 bases and J 8 bases; nucleotides not matched to a gene: 6.

The CDR3 here is CASSSGTGANEQFF. For the CDR3, the DNA is TGTGCCAGCAGCTCGGGGACAGGGGCTAATGAGCAGTTCTTC. The chain has TRBV5-6 and TRBJ2-1; 10 bases map to TRBD1. The CDR3 length is 14 residues. CDR1 and CDR2 from the germline V gene are SGHDT and YYEEEE. The V gene end was trimmed by 3 bases and the J gene end by 7 bases; junction bases not matched to a gene: 4.

The sample holds a few counts of this clonotype. This chain links TRBV12-3 or TRBV12-4 with TRBJ2-1; D not resolved. This CDR3 is 11 amino acids long. V lost 7 bases and J lost 9, with 10 bases in between. CDR3 bases: TGTGCCAGCACCACCAGTACTGAGCAGTTCTTC. Translated: CASTTSTEQFF.

A few counts support this clonotype. The chain links TRBV5-4 to TRBJ2-3, with 8 nucleotides matching TRBD1. Germline V gene sequence: CDR1 SGHNT, CDR2 YYREEE (reference sequence). The CDR3 contains 20 residues. V lost 2 bases, J lost 3 bases, and 20 bases stayed unmatched. The DNA for the CDR3 is TGTGCCAGCAGCTTACGAATCGTTTTCCGGGGGACAGGCGGAACAGATACGCAGTATTTT. Residues: CASSLRIVFRGTGGTDTQYF.

This clonotype was observed a few times. This chain uses TRBV5-5 with TRBJ2-3; 8 bases match TRBD1. Unmatched junction bases numbered 10, after V lost 0 bases and J lost 4 bases. The germline V gene encodes CDR1 SGHKS and CDR2 YYEKEE (reference sequence). There are 17 residues in the CDR3. The CDR3 DNA is TGTGCCAGCAGCTTGGGACCTGACAGGGGAGTCGCAGATACGCAGTATTTT. Amino acids: CASSLGPDRGVADTQYF.

The chain recombines TRBV5-1 with TRBJ1-2, with D unclear. V was clipped by 0 bases and J by 6 bases, with 15 bases between them. The CDR3 spans 15 residues. The germline CDR1 and CDR2 sequences are SGHRS and YFSETQ. The CDR3: CASSLVRGETDGYTF. The CDR3 region has the DNA TGCGCCAGCAGCTTGGTTCGGGGAGAGACCGATGGCTACACCTTC.

This clonotype occurred a few times. This chain joins TRBV20-1 and TRBJ2-7; D is unresolved. CDR3 length equals 14 residues. Germline-derived CDR1 and CDR2 are DFQATT and SNEGSKA (reference sequence). The ends were cut back, 0 bases at V and 0 bases at J, with 9 bases in the middle. The CDR3 coding sequence is TGCAGTGCTAGAGATATGCTGGTCTCCTACGAGCAGTACTTC. Its translation: CSARDMLVSYEQYF.

This sequence joins TRBV4-1 and TRBJ2-1, with 10 bases fitting TRBD2. The CDR3 has 16 residues. CDR1 is MGHRA and CDR2 is YSYEKL in the germline V gene. After removal of 0 bases from V and 6 bases from J, the junction contained 5 bases not matched to a gene. CDR3 DNA: TGCGCCAGCAGCCAAGATCGAAGCGGGAGGGCCAATGAGCAGTTCTTC. It translates to CASSQDRSGRANEQFF.

This clonotype showed up just a few times. The chain employs TRBV3-1 and TRBJ2-5; 10 bases line up with TRBD2. Looked up from germline, CDR1 is LGHDT and CDR2 is YNNKEL (reference sequence). CDR3 size: 20 residues. J gave up 2 bases and V 0 bases, and 15 bases lay outside the gene matches. CDR3 coding DNA: TGTGCCAGCAGCCAAGATCCTCAAGCGGGAGGGCCGAGGGGACAAGAGACCCAGTACTTC. Its protein is CASSQDPQAGGPRGQETQYF.

In its sample, this clonotype was seen many times. The genes are TRBV4-2 and TRBJ2-2; 8 bases are a match to TRBD2. Losses at the gene ends were 7 bases for V and 5 bases for J; bases not matched to a gene: 12. Germline assignment: CDR1 LGHNA and CDR2 YNFKEQ. The CDR3 consists of 16 residues. The CDR3 protein is CASNPLQSGSTGELFF. DNA for the CDR3: TGTGCCAGCAACCCCCTCCAAAGCGGGAGTACCGGGGAGCTGTTTTTT.

V usage is TRBV9 and J usage is TRBJ2-1; 11 bases line up with TRBD2. Germline V CDR1 and CDR2: SGDLS, YYNGEE. V gave up 1 base and J gave up 6 bases; unmatched junction bases: 0. The CDR3 spans 14 residues. The CDR3, as DNA: TGTGCCAGCAGCGTACTAGCGGGGGGCAATGAGCAGTTCTTC. This codes for CASSVLAGGNEQFF.

This clonotype came up many times. This chain joins TRBV4-1 and TRBJ2-1; perhaps TRBD2 as D (5 bases). There are 15 residues in the CDR3. CDR1 is MGHRA and CDR2 is YSYEKL in the germline V gene. The V and J ends lost 5 bases and 0 bases respectively, with 11 bases between them. CDR3: CASSRGPSSYNEQFF. CDR3 sequence (DNA): TGCGCCAGCAGCAGAGGGCCCAGCTCCTACAATGAGCAGTTCTTC.

This clonotype was picked up a small number of times. The junction shows a germline mismatch at one end, possibly a read error. The rearrangement uses TRBV6-5 and TRBJ2-3, with a tentative D call TRBD1 (5 bases). The CDR3 consists of 13 residues. Germline CDR1 and CDR2: MNHEY and SVGAGI. CDR3 region: CASSYQGKDSQYF. CDR3 DNA: TGTGCCAGCAGTTACCAGGGTAAAGATTCGCAGTATTTT.

This clonotype has just a few counts. The genes are TRBV4-1 and TRBJ2-3; D might be TRBD2 (5 bases). CDR1 MGHRA and CDR2 YSYEKL come from the germline V gene. CDR3 length: 15 amino acids. V lost 3 bases and J 4 bases, leaving 14 bases between the germline ends. CDR3 protein: CASSHLTRISDTQYF. CDR3 DNA: TGCGCCAGCAGCCACCTCACTAGAATTTCAGATACGCAGTATTTT.